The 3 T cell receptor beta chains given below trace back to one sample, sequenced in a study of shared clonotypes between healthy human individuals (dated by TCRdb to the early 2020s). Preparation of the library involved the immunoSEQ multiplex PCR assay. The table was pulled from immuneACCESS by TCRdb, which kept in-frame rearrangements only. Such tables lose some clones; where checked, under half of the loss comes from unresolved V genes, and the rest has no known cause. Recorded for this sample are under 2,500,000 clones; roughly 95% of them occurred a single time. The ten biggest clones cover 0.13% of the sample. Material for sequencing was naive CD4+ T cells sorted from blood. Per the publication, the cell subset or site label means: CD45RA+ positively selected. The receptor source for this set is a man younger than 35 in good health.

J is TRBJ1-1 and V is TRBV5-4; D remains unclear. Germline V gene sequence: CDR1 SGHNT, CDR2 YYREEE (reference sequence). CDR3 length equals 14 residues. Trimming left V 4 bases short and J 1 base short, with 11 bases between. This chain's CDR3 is CASSRGGPNTEAFF. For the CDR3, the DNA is TGTGCCAGCAGCCGCGGCGGCCCGAACACTGAAGCTTTCTTT.

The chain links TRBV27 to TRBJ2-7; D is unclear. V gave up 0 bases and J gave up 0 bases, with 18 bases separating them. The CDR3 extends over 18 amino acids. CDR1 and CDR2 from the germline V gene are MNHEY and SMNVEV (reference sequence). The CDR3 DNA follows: TGTGCCAGCAGTTTATCCTCGGTTAGGGCTGCCAGCTCCTACGAGCAGTACTTC. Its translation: CASSLSSVRAASSYEQYF.

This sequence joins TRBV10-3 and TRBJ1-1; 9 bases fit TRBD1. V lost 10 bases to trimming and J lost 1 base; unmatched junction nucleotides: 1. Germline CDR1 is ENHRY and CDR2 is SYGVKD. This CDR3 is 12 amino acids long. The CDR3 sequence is CARDRENTEAFF. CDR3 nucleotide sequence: TGTGCCAGGGACAGGGAGAACACTGAAGCTTTCTTT.